The T cell receptor (beta chain) under discussion was sequenced for a study of T-cell memory formation after mild COVID-19 (dated by TCRdb to 2020 to 2023). In the study overall: Most TCR sequence clusters were specific to one of the two donors. T-cell clones expanding and contracting after mild COVID-19 in two donors were tracked by longitudinal TCRalpha and TCRbeta repertoire sequencing. Two young, previously healthy adult volunteers made up the cohort, one male and one female.

What the authors observed across the whole study: Clones that contracted from day 15 to 85 showed balanced CD4/CD8 phenotypes, whereas a second wave of clones that expanded from day 15 to 37 leaned towards CD4+. SARS-CoV-2 specificity of the second-wave clones peaking on day 37 was not confirmed. Contracting CD4+ clones were found mainly in CM and EM memory subsets, while CD8+ clones were enriched in EMRA. Some responding clones were detected in pre-infection memory, suggesting pre-existing cross-reactive memory T cells joined the SARS-CoV-2 response. Only two mild cases were covered in the study, and larger cohorts including severe cases with pre-infection samples were considered necessary.

The instrument given in TCRdb is Illumina NovaSeq 6000. TCRalpha and TCRbeta cDNA libraries were built by 5'RACE with constant-segment primers, adding sample barcodes and unique molecular identifiers. RNA was extracted from every sample with Trizol reagent. Library amplification was performed in two PCR steps, and a second sample barcode and Illumina TruSeq adapters were introduced in the second step. Sequencing of the libraries was done on an Illumina NovaSeq, producing 2 x 150 bp paired-end reads. The published analysis was carried out like this. The reads were demultiplexed and collapsed into UMI-guided consensus sequences using migec v1.2.7. Using mixcr v2.1.11, the UMI consensuses were aligned to TRA and TRB V and J templates and assembled into clonotypes. Clonotypes were classified as expanded or contracted when called significant by both edgeR and NoisET, with noise models trained on biological replicates. For edgeR calls, the thresholds were a false discovery rate-adjusted p below 0.01 and a log2 fold-change of 1. As an exploratory analysis of dynamics, max-normalized trajectories of the 1000 most abundant clonotypes were examined with PCA combined with hierarchical clustering. The CD4 or CD8 phenotype of responding clones was assigned using the separately sequenced CD4+ and CD8+ repertoires. TCRdb reprocessing: public reads trimmed at Q25 with fastp, clones called with MiXCR, in-frame beta chains kept. Entries are consolidated by CDR3 protein sequence, retaining the most common genes and DNA. For this entry, the V and J calls and clone size follow TCRdb and not the study's own pipeline. This sample comprises about 140,000 distinct CDR3 sequences, around 15% of them detected only once. Of the sample, 25% to 30% falls within the top ten clones.

Ficoll-Paque density gradient centrifugation was used to isolate PBMCs. For this clonotype: The clone's antigen remains unknown. Base-call qualities are not available, and no considerably larger clone is one nucleotide away.

The clonotype originates from an adult woman who had mild COVID-19 (a few samples of this study predate the infection). The sample titles of this study are shuffled in the database, so cell type and time point are left out; the donor was told from shared clones. Sequencing used PBMCs or a T cell subset sorted from them (not recorded which).

The nucleotides read TGCGCCAGCAGCTCTTCGGCGGGAACGGGGGAGACCCAGTACTTC. It codes for CASSSSAGTGETQYF. The V gene is TRBV4-1 and the J gene is TRBJ2-5; matching of 6 bases hints at TRBD2 as the D gene. In the germline V gene, CDR1 corresponds to MGHRA and CDR2 to YSYEKL. The CDR3 runs 15 residues from the cysteine to the phenylalanine. The retained sequence is limited to the CDR3, 45 bases, with the frame set at the first base. The junction shows trimming of 5 bases on V and 5 bases on J, plus 18 bases between the germline ends.